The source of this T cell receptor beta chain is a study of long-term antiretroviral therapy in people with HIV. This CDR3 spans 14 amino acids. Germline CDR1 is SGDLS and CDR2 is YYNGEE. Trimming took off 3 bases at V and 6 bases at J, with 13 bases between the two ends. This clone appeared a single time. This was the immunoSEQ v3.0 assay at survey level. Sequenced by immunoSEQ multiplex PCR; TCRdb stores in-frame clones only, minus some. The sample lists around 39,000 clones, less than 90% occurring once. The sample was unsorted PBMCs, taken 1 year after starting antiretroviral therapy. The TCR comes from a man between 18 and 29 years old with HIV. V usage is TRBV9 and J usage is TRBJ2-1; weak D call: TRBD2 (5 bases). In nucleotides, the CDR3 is TGTGCCAGCAGCGCGTTAGGAGGAGTCAATGAGCAGTTCTTC. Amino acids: CASSALGGVNEQFF.